Listed below are T cell receptor beta chains from one sample, sequenced in a study of siplizumab effects on memory and regulatory T cells. Generated by immunoSEQ multiplex PCR, the TCRdb table keeps only in-frame clones and is missing some. In the table there are more than 85,000 clones, over 85% of which are singletons. Sequencing input: CD4+ T cells sorted from blood. The source is a human donor in good health. The CDR3 runs from the conserved cysteine through the conserved F or W. Fields, in order: clone size, V gene, D gene, J gene, CDR3 DNA, CDR3 protein. A D gene is named only where the DNA matches it firmly. Some rows have no size entry. The others give once, few or many, or a class for an expanded clone.

>NA|TRBV7-7|TRBD2|TRBJ2-7
TGTGCTAGCAGCCAGCGGGAGGAAGGCGAGCAGTACTTC
CASSQREEGEQYF
>NA|TRBV9|NA|TRBJ2-1
TGTGCCAGCAGCGGTGACAATGAGCAGTTCTTC
CASSGDNEQFF
>NA|TRBV6-6|NA|TRBJ1-1
TGTGCCACCACCCCATCGAACACTGAAGCTTTCTTT
CATTPSNTEAFF
>NA|TRBV15|NA|TRBJ1-4
TGTGCCACCAGCGGTACCGGGGCCGTTAATGAAAAACTGTTTTTT
CATSGTGAVNEKLFF
>NA|TRBV4-1|TRBD2|TRBJ2-3
TGCGCCAGCAGCCAACCAAGGCGGGGGGGCCGGAATACGCAGTATTTT
CASSQPRRGGRNTQYF
>once|TRBV6-5|NA|TRBJ2-1
TGTGCCAGCACCCGCGGTACGGAGGGTGAGCAGTTCTTC
CASTRGTEGEQFF
>once|TRBV7-6|NA|TRBJ1-5
TGTGCCAGCAGCTTAGTAGGAGGGAATCAGCCCCAGCATTTT
CASSLVGGNQPQHF
>NA|TRBV6-6|TRBD2|TRBJ2-5
TGTGCCAGCAGTTACCCGGGGGGGCAAGAGACCCAGTACTTC
CASSYPGGQETQYF
>NA|TRBV6-5|TRBD2|TRBJ2-7
TGTGCCAGCAGTTACACCACTAGCGGGGGGGCCTACGAGCAGTACTTC
CASSYTTSGGAYEQYF
>few|TRBV13|NA|TRBJ2-7
TGTGCCAGCAGCTTAAGCATTCGGGCAGGGAACGAGCAGTACTTC
CASSLSIRAGNEQYF
>NA|TRBV5-4|TRBD2|TRBJ2-7
TGTGCCAGCAGCTTGCGGGGAGGGTGGTACGAGCAGTACTTC
CASSLRGGWYEQYF
>NA|TRBV19|NA|TRBJ2-6
TGTGCCAGTAGTACCAGACAGAACTCTGGGGCCAACGTCCTGACTTTC
CASSTRQNSGANVLTF
>NA|TRBV19|TRBD2|TRBJ2-7
TGTGCCAGTAGTCCAAGGACTAGCGGGAGTAGAGACGAGCAGTACTTC
CASSPRTSGSRDEQYF
>NA|TRBV4-1|TRBD1|TRBJ1-2
TGCGCCAGCAGCCAGGGGGGAGGCAGGGGGCACTATGGCTACACCTTC
CASSQGGGRGHYGYTF
>NA|TRBV15|NA|TRBJ2-1
TGTGCCACCAGCAGAGATCGGGCCACATACAATGAGCAGTTCTTC
CATSRDRATYNEQFF
>NA|TRBV6-7|NA|TRBJ1-3
TGTGCCAGCAGTTACGCTTGTTGCGGAAACACCATATATTTT
CASSYACCGNTIYF
>NA|TRBV29-1|NA|TRBJ1-1
TGCAGCGCCCCCGGTGGGGCGTACACTGAAGCTTTCTTT
CSAPGGAYTEAFF
>once|TRBV6-6|NA|TRBJ1-2
TGTGCCAGCAGCCCTACAGACTTTCTTAACTATGGCTACACCTTC
CASSPTDFLNYGYTF
>NA|TRBV5-1|TRBD2|TRBJ2-3
TGCGCCAGCAGCTTCCTAGCGGGGGACCCCACAGATACGCAGTATTTT
CASSFLAGDPTDTQYF
>NA|TRBV2|NA|TRBJ2-1
TGTGCCAGCACTCCGAGCAACCGGGGCTGGGAGTTCTTC
CASTPSNRGWEFF
>NA|TRBV5-1|NA|TRBJ2-1
TGCGCCAGCAGCTTGGGCATCTACAATGAGCAGTTCTTC
CASSLGIYNEQFF
>NA|TRBV11-2|NA|TRBJ1-1
TGTGCCAGCAGCTTTCGAGGGGCGCGGGGTAGCACTGAAGCTTTCTTT
CASSFRGARGSTEAFF
>NA|TRBV15|NA|TRBJ1-1
TGTGCCACCAGCAGAGATTCGGGCTTGTACACTGAAGCTTTCTTT
CATSRDSGLYTEAFF
>NA|TRBV27|NA|TRBJ2-4
TGTGCCAGCAGTTTAAGGGCTAGCCCCCTAGCCAAAAACATTCAGTACTTC
CASSLRASPLAKNIQYF
>NA|TRBV5-1|NA|TRBJ1-3
TGCGCCAGCAGCCTCGCAGGGAGCTCTGGAAACACCATATATTTT
CASSLAGSSGNTIYF
>NA|TRBV9|NA|TRBJ2-1
TGTGCCAGCAGCGCCAGGGGTACTATCGATGAGCAGTTCTTC
CASSARGTIDEQFF
>NA|TRBV2|NA|TRBJ2-5
TGTGCCAGCAGTGTGGAGGGGGAGGAGACCCAGTACTTC
CASSVEGEETQYF